A single T cell receptor beta chain is shown here with its context. This clonotype showed up many times. What this receptor recognizes is not known. The sample holds no much larger clone one base away, and base qualities are not on file. The sample is drawn from a study of identical twins listed by TCRdb under 2016. Looking at the study overall: The study deep-sequenced TCR alpha and beta repertoires from monozygotic twins, unrelated adults of various ages and cord blood to test whether fetal clonotypes persist. Replicate twin experiments were performed at different times using different library preparation protocols to rule out contamination. Beyond this particular receptor, the publication reports: Abundant cord blood beta clonotypes carried fewer insertions; young adult naive repertoires showed a weaker similar trend, while memory repertoires showed none. A weaker excess of twin sharing was found in beta out-of-frame sequences because the signal-to-noise ratio was lowered by fewer shared sequences. In monozygotic twins, out-of-frame TCR alpha sharing was systematically underestimated by recombination models, although the models agreed with sharing between unrelated individuals. Compared with coincidental sharing between unrelated individuals, an excess of low generation-probability sequences was observed among out-of-frame TCR alpha sequences shared between twins. Because the same donors could not be followed over many years, the conclusions relied on cross-sectional statistical analysis. Invariant T cells such as MAIT and iNKT could partly confound zero-insertion analyses, although diverse VJ usage argued against such confounding for most clonotypes.

All donors were healthy Caucasians. Three pairs of female monozygotic twins, all aged roughly 18 to 29 years, made up the twin cohort. Peripheral blood mononuclear cells were used as the source from which RNA for TCR libraries was isolated. Libraries were made using 5' RACE. The instrument was an Illumina HiSeq 2000. Template switching introduced a universal primer binding site; the final cDNA contained a unique molecular identifier, enabling accurate counting of TCR cDNA molecules. Specific primers in the conserved constant-segment region were used to synthesize first-strand cDNA for TCR alpha and beta chains. To control for contamination, each cDNA library was double barcoded with a SMART-Mk sample barcode plus Illumina barcodes. TruSeq adapter sequences along with Illumina sample barcodes were introduced in two successive PCR steps. The TCR alpha and beta cDNA libraries were sequenced on the Illumina HiSeq platform using custom primers. In the source study's methods: Unique molecular identifiers were extracted from raw reads with MiGEC, and CDR3 positions were determined with MiXCR. For each individual, recombination models were inferred using an EM algorithm with the repgenHMM and IGoR tools. The analysis of shared clonotypes was done with the tcR package in R, with sharing normalized by the product of cloneset sizes. To study raw recombination free of thymic and clonal selection effects, out-of-frame nonproductive sequences were analyzed. TCRdb's own reprocessing of the public reads used fastp at Q25 and MiXCR and kept productive beta chains. CDR3 protein duplicates are merged, each entry listing the most common genes and DNA. The V and J calls here are based on TCRdb, not the publication. This sample lists around 960,000 distinct CDR3 sequences; 10% to 15% were detected once. The top ten constitute around 1.6% of the sample.

Trimming removed 6 bases from V and 4 bases from J; the gene matches leave 9 bases unexplained. Counted from cysteine to phenylalanine, this CDR3 has 15 amino acids. The DNA shown is the 45-base CDR3, in frame from base 1. This same sample was also part of a study on yellow fever vaccine responses in identical twins. The second study's paper adds: The T cell response to vaccination in identical twins was reported by the authors to appear partly convergent and partly personalized. The study precisely tracked vaccine-responding T cell clones in identical twins.

This sequence was found in a woman aged 18-29 years in good health. The V and J genes are TRBV12-3 or TRBV12-4 and TRBJ1-5; 7 bases in the junction line up with TRBD1. The sample comprised PBMCs. In nucleotides, the sequence is TGTGCCAGCAGACGGAAAACAGGGGATAATCAGCCCCAGCATTTT. Its protein is CASRRKTGDNQPQHF.